This record looks at one T cell receptor beta chain sequence and its context. Its specificity is unknown. BIOMED2 TRB-A/B primer pools were used in multiplex TRB PCR. Via MiXCR, TCRdb re-called the multiplex PCR reads, giving one row per CDR3 protein. The profile shows roughly 9,400 distinct CDR3 sequences, 28% of them singletons. Each TRB amplification used about 250-550 ng of genomic DNA from blood. The germline gives CDR1 KGHSH, CDR2 LQKENI. V gave up 4 bases and J gave up 3 bases; unmatched junction bases: 9. This CDR3 is built from 16 residues. These data come from a study of T and B cells in COVID-19 patients. Looking at the study overall: Peripheral blood came from COVID-19 patients with active infection or after recovery. Of 20 active-infection patients, some 11 were critically ill with mechanical ventilation or extracorporeal membrane oxygenation. Points from the study as a whole: Patients with COVID-19 reportedly showed strongly skewed T cell receptor beta variable and joining gene usage. There were 2,000 to 3,000 TCR clusters exclusive to the recovered cohort, 31 with low generation probability.

The chain links TRBV18 to TRBJ2-7, with 10 bases fitting TRBD2. This TCR derives from a human donor who had recovered from COVID-19. Sample: blood. This chain's CDR3 is CASSLNSGGSDYEQYF. Written as DNA, the CDR3 is TGTGCCAGCTCACTTAATAGCGGGGGGTCCGACTACGAGCAGTACTTC.